Listed here are 28 T cell receptor beta chains from one sample, sequenced in a study of T cells after yellow fever vaccination. MiXCR, applied by TCRdb to the 5' RACE reads, yields one record per CDR3 protein. The table records nearly 550,000 distinct CDR3 sequences, 15% to 20% of them present only once. This specimen consisted of PBMCs, obtained 15 days after the yellow fever booster vaccination. The receptor set was obtained from a man younger than 45 who received the YFV17D yellow fever vaccine.

This clonotype showed up just a few times. This chain links TRBV5-1 with TRBJ2-2; perhaps TRBD2 as D (6 bases). The CDR3 covers 15 residues. Germline V gene sequence: CDR1 SGHRS, CDR2 YFSETQ. V was trimmed by 0 bases and J by 5 bases, leaving 11 bases between them. The CDR3 DNA follows: TGCGCCAGCAGCTTGGCCGGGACTGCAACCGGGGAGCTGTTTTTT. Translated: CASSLAGTATGELFF.

This clonotype was observed a handful of times. This chain links TRBV6-2 or TRBV6-3 with TRBJ2-1, with 8 positions matching TRBD1. The V gene's germline CDR1 is MNHEY and CDR2 SVGEGT. With V trimmed by 2 bases and J by 2 bases, 2 bases remained unmatched. CDR3 length: 15 amino acids. The CDR3 sequence is CASSYQGAAYNEQFF. CDR3 sequence (DNA): TGTGCCAGCAGTTACCAGGGGGCGGCCTACAATGAGCAGTTCTTC.

This clonotype was seen only a few times. The V call is TRBV10-3, the J call TRBJ2-3; 7 bases match TRBD2. V was clipped by 3 bases and J by 5 bases; unmatched bases: 2. Per the germline V gene, CDR1 is ENHRY and CDR2 is SYGVKD. This CDR3 contains 13 residues. CDR3 sequence: CAISDGRQDTQYF. As DNA, the CDR3 is TGTGCCATCAGTGACGGGAGGCAAGATACGCAGTATTTT.

This clonotype was detected only a few times. This sequence joins TRBV7-2 and TRBJ2-5; D remains unclear. The CDR3 sequence is 13 residues long. Germline-derived CDR1 and CDR2 are SGHTA and FQGNSA. Trimming pared 5 bases from V and 5 bases from J, leaving 12 bases between. The DNA of the CDR3 is TGTGCCAGCAGCCCACAGACTGCGGAGACCCAGTACTTC. This encodes CASSPQTAETQYF. Supplemented by reference TRBV7-2 and TRBJ2-5, the full variable domain reads GAGVSQSPSNKVTEKGKDVELRCDPISGHTALYWYRQSLGQGLEFLIYFQGNSAPDKSGLPSDRFSAERTGGSVSTLTIQRTQQEDSAVYLCASSPQTAETQYFGPGTRLLVL.

The table lists this clonotype with a few counts. The V call is TRBV29-1, the J call TRBJ2-3, with TRBD1 identical over 9 bases. The V gene end was trimmed by 7 bases and the J gene end by 0 bases; junction bases not matched to a gene: 17. The CDR3 runs 18 residues. Germline V gene sequence: CDR1 SQVTM, CDR2 ANQGSEA. The CDR3 protein is CSAVTGGFLASSTDTQYF. CDR3 in DNA: TGCAGCGCTGTGACAGGGGGATTTCTAGCGAGTAGCACAGATACGCAGTATTTT.

This clonotype appeared a few times. V and J are TRBV3-1 and TRBJ2-3; TRBD2 might be the D (5 bases). With 1 base removed from V and 0 bases from J, the gap between germline ends came to 11 bases. The CDR3 length is 16 residues. In germline, CDR1 is LGHDT, CDR2 YNNKEL (reference sequence). CDR3 sequence reads: CASSQGRRRSTDTQYF. For the CDR3, the DNA is TGTGCCAGCAGCCAAGGGAGGAGGCGTAGCACAGATACGCAGTATTTT.

The rearrangement joins TRBV18 to TRBJ2-6, with D possibly being TRBD1 (5 bases). Per the germline V gene, CDR1 is KGHSH and CDR2 is LQKENI. V lost 0 bases, J lost 12 bases, and 9 bases lay in between. The length of the CDR3 is 13 residues. The CDR3 loop is CASSPPLGAVLTF. CDR3 bases: TGTGCCAGCTCACCACCTTTAGGGGCCGTCCTGACTTTC. The whole variable domain, filled in from reference TRBV18 and TRBJ2-6, reads NAGVMQNPRHLVRRRGQEARLRCSPMKGHSHVYWYRQLPEEGLKFMVYLQKENIIDESGMPKERFSAEFPKEGPSILRIQQVVRGDSAAYFCASSPPLGAVLTFGAGSRLTVL.

The chain combines TRBV20-1 with TRBJ1-5; D possibly corresponds to TRBD1 (5 bases). Germline CDR1 and CDR2: DFQATT and SNEGSKA (reference sequence). V was trimmed by 7 bases and J by 2 bases, leaving 24 bases between them. This CDR3 contains 17 residues. CDR3 bases: TGCAGTGTTTCTTTGGGTTCCCCAGGGCCGGGCAATCAGCCCCAGCATTTT. Residues: CSVSLGSPGPGNQPQHF.

This clonotype showed up just a few times. The chain joins TRBV29-1 to TRBJ2-5, with a tentative D call TRBD1 (5 bases). This CDR3 has 14 amino acids. Between the trimmed V and J ends, which lost 4 bases and 0 bases, there was a span of 12 bases. The germline V gene has CDR1 SQVTM and CDR2 ANQGSEA. The CDR3 sequence is CSVGILTDQETQYF. The CDR3 bases are TGCAGCGTTGGAATATTGACAGACCAAGAGACCCAGTACTTC.

This clonotype was found a few times. The chain uses TRBV5-4 and TRBJ1-1; no reliable D call. CDR3 length: 15 residues. V lost 0 bases to trimming and J lost 3 bases, with 12 bases between them. CDR1 SGHNT and CDR2 YYREEE come from the germline V gene (reference sequence). The CDR3 sequence: CASSLGVMGYTEAFF. In nucleotides, the CDR3 is TGTGCCAGCAGCTTGGGCGTCATGGGATACACTGAAGCTTTCTTT.

The CDR3 sequence is CASSLSGIIADTQYF. Written as DNA, the CDR3 is TGTGCCAGCAGCTTGAGCGGGATTATAGCAGATACGCAGTATTTT. This chain uses TRBV11-2 with TRBJ2-3; 7 bases agree with TRBD2. V shed 3 bases, J shed 4 bases, and the junction held 7 bases outside the gene matches. Germline loops: CDR1 SGHAT, CDR2 FQNNGV. The CDR3 spans 15 residues.

J is TRBJ2-1 and V is TRBV29-1, with TRBD2 as a possible D gene (5 bases). The CDR3 contains 11 residues. Germline V gene lookup returns CDR1 SQVTM and CDR2 ANQGSEA. The V end was cut by 6 bases, the J end by 7 bases, with 10 bases between. The CDR3: CSVLTKNEQFF. Here the CDR3 DNA reads TGCAGCGTCTTGACTAAAAATGAGCAGTTCTTC.

The chain links TRBV24-1 to TRBJ2-2; 8 bases align to TRBD1. The junction had 6 bases not matched to a gene; V was cut back by 3 bases and J by 10 bases. The length of the CDR3 is 14 residues. Per the germline V gene, CDR1 is KGHDR and CDR2 is SFDVKD. CDR3 region: CATSDQTGVEELFF. CDR3 in DNA: TGTGCCACCAGTGATCAGACAGGGGTTGAGGAGCTGTTTTTT.

There are a few counts of this clonotype. V usage is TRBV15 and J usage is TRBJ2-2; unclear D gene. This CDR3 is 14 amino acids long. Germline assignment: CDR1 LNHNV and CDR2 YYDKDF (reference sequence). Trimming pared 0 bases from V and 7 bases from J, leaving 9 bases between. CDR3 loop: CATSRERVVGELFF. CDR3 DNA: TGTGCCACCAGCAGAGAAAGGGTGGTCGGGGAGCTGTTTTTT.

This chain uses TRBV4-3 with TRBJ2-1; TRBD2 aligns across 10 bases. Trimming at V came to 3 bases and at J to 10 bases, leaving 12 bases not matched to a gene. This CDR3 is built from 16 residues. Germline V gene data show CDR1 as LGHNA and CDR2 as YSLEER. The CDR3 DNA reads TGCGCCAGCAGCCACCTAGGAGCGGGAGGGCCTGGCGAGCAGTTCTTC. This encodes CASSHLGAGGPGEQFF.

The chain joins TRBV7-2 to TRBJ2-1, with 8 bases lining up with TRBD2. With 1 base clipped from V and 7 bases from J, the junction kept 6 bases outside the gene matches. Germline V gives CDR1 SGHTA, CDR2 FQGNSA. The CDR3 is 15 amino acids. In nucleotides, the CDR3 is TGTGCCAGCAGCTTAGACGGGAGGGGGGGAAATGAGCAGTTCTTC. This encodes CASSLDGRGGNEQFF. Full variable domain (rest looked up from reference TRBV7-2 and TRBJ2-1): GAGVSQSPSNKVTEKGKDVELRCDPISGHTALYWYRQSLGQGLEFLIYFQGNSAPDKSGLPSDRFSAERTGGSVSTLTIQRTQQEDSAVYLCASSLDGRGGNEQFFGPGTRLTVL.

The chain carries TRBV7-9 and TRBJ2-2, with a weak D call TRBD1 (5 bases). The germline V gene encodes CDR1 SEHNR and CDR2 FQNEAQ (reference sequence). The ends were cut back, 5 bases at V and 7 bases at J, with 11 bases in the middle. The CDR3 covers 13 residues. The CDR3 DNA reads TGTGCCAGCAGCCCCTTAGGGGTCGGGGAGCTGTTTTTT. Translation gives CASSPLGVGELFF.

This clonotype was seen only a few times. The chain joins TRBV12-3 or TRBV12-4 to TRBJ2-5; no firm D call. The germline V and J ends were trimmed by 3 bases and 4 bases, with 6 bases remaining between them. The CDR3 spans 12 residues. The CDR3 coding sequence is TGTGCCAGCAGTTTCGTAAGAGAGACCCAGTACTTC. It translates to CASSFVRETQYF.

CDR3: CASSPGDLTLNEQFF. CDR3 DNA sequence: TGCGCCAGCAGCCCAGGGGACCTCACCTTAAATGAGCAGTTCTTC. V gene TRBV5-1 combines with J gene TRBJ2-1, with a tentative D call TRBD1 (6 bases). The CDR3 length is 15 residues. V was clipped by 4 bases and J by 7 bases, with 18 bases between them. Germline CDR1 reads SGHRS; CDR2 reads YFSETQ.

V usage is TRBV11-2 and J usage is TRBJ2-5; 7 bases align to TRBD2. From germline, CDR1 is SGHAT and CDR2 FQNNGV. V shed 3 bases, J shed 4 bases, and the junction held 17 bases outside the gene matches. The CDR3 runs to 18 residues. CDR3 in amino acids: CASSLGLASGGVGETQYF. The CDR3 DNA sequence: TGTGCCAGCAGCTTGGGTCTGGCTAGCGGAGGTGTGGGAGAGACCCAGTACTTC.

This clonotype was seen only a few times. The gene calls are TRBV15 and TRBJ2-1; no clear D. V was clipped by 9 bases and J by 1 base, with 10 bases between them. This CDR3 has 13 amino acids. Germline V lookup: CDR1 LNHNV, CDR2 YYDKDF (reference sequence). This CDR3 reads CATKEQSYNEQFF. The CDR3 DNA sequence: TGTGCCACTAAAGAACAGTCCTACAATGAGCAGTTCTTC.

This clonotype was found a few times. This chain links TRBV12-3 or TRBV12-4 with TRBJ2-3; D is perhaps TRBD2 (6 bases). The V and J ends lost 6 bases and 2 bases respectively, with 15 bases between them. CDR3 length equals 15 residues. The CDR3 protein is CASRSSLRDTDTQYF. In nucleotides, the CDR3 is TGTGCCAGCAGGTCCTCCTTGCGGGACACAGATACGCAGTATTTT.

The chain carries TRBV5-6 and TRBJ2-1; 7 bases align to TRBD2. Germline CDR1 is SGHDT and CDR2 is YYEEEE. J was trimmed by 3 bases and V by 5 bases; bases with no gene match: 5. The CDR3 has 14 residues. The CDR3 nucleotides are TGTGCCAGCAGGTCCGCGGGAGACTACAATGAGCAGTTCTTC. As protein: CASRSAGDYNEQFF. The complete variable domain, with remaining parts taken from reference TRBV5-6 and TRBJ2-1, reads DAGVTQSPTHLIKTRGQQVTLRCSPKSGHDTVSWYQQALGQGPQFIFQYYEEEERQRGNFPDRFSGHQFPNYSSELNVNALLLGDSALYLCASRSAGDYNEQFFGPGTRLTVL.

This sequence joins TRBV12-3 or TRBV12-4 and TRBJ2-1, with 7 bases lining up with TRBD2. V lost 4 bases and J lost 7; bases outside the gene matches: 13. The CDR3 has 16 residues. The CDR3 DNA reads as TGTGCCAGCAGTTCAAGGGTGGCGGGAGCGTTGAATGAGCAGTTCTTC. As protein: CASSSRVAGALNEQFF.

V gene TRBV29-1 combines with J gene TRBJ2-1; D is ambiguous. The CDR3 extends over 15 amino acids. Germline values: CDR1 SQVTM, CDR2 ANQGSEA. V lost 3 bases, J lost 0 bases, and 12 bases lay in between. DNA of the CDR3: TGCAGCGTTGAGGTAGGAGTTAGCTCCTACAATGAGCAGTTCTTC. This codes for CSVEVGVSSYNEQFF.

V usage is TRBV5-5 and J usage is TRBJ2-1, with 7 bases aligning to TRBD2. The J segment lost 3 bases and the V segment lost 5 bases, leaving 11 bases of the junction unmatched. This CDR3 spans 16 amino acids. Germline CDR1 SGHKS, CDR2 YYEKEE (reference sequence). The CDR3, as DNA: TGTGCCAGCAGACGCGGGGTAGCGGGCAGCTACAATGAGCAGTTCTTC. Protein sequence: CASRRGVAGSYNEQFF.

There are a few counts of this clonotype. The chain recombines TRBV12-3 or TRBV12-4 with TRBJ2-1; TRBD1 matches at 7 bases. This CDR3 has 14 amino acids. V trimming: 6 bases; J trimming: 10 bases; junction bases outside the gene matches: 12. Here the CDR3 reads CASSPEGAFTEQFF. For the CDR3, the DNA is TGTGCCAGCAGCCCAGAGGGGGCCTTCACGGAGCAGTTCTTC.

At least ten counts were recorded for this clonotype. CDR3 residues: CSARAGGPTDTQYF. As DNA, the CDR3 is TGCAGTGCCCGAGCGGGAGGGCCTACAGATACGCAGTATTTT. The rearrangement links TRBV20-1 to TRBJ2-3, with 10 bases identical to TRBD2. Germline CDR1 DFQATT, CDR2 SNEGSKA (reference sequence). The CDR3 length is 14 residues. After removal of 6 bases from V and 3 bases from J, the junction contained 6 bases not matched to a gene.